The rows below give T cell receptor beta chains drawn from one sample of a study of T cell repertoires in cytomegalovirus infection. Which antigens these TCRs recognize remains unknown. Using its own MiXCR run on the reads, TCRdb lists one record per CDR3 protein. Seen here are under 150,000 distinct CDR3 sequences, around 25% observed once, and the top ten hold approximately 35%. Sequenced sample: PBMCs, sequenced either directly or after in vitro stimulation (not recorded which). These receptors all come from a human donor in good health (CMV status not recorded). Some clones in this sample may be carry-over from other donors' samples. Both conserved end residues are part of each CDR3. The D gene is left open where the match is weak. Size is omitted from some rows. Given values are once, few, many or a class for expanded clones.

j_call: TRBJ2-1; d_call: NA; clone_size: NA; v_call: TRBV12-3/TRBV12-4; cdr3_aa: CASSLRSGVRNEQFF
j_call: TRBJ1-6; d_call: NA; clone_size: few; v_call: TRBV12-3/TRBV12-4; cdr3_aa: CASSSGQLNSPLHF
j_call: TRBJ2-1; d_call: NA; clone_size: NA; v_call: TRBV4-1; cdr3_aa: CASSQGEVIRTSPSSYNEQFF
j_call: TRBJ2-5; d_call: TRBD1; clone_size: NA; v_call: TRBV7-9; cdr3_aa: CASSVGQGRETQYF
j_call: TRBJ1-3; d_call: NA; clone_size: few; v_call: TRBV6-1; cdr3_aa: CASSEGVQAGNTIYF
j_call: TRBJ1-4; d_call: NA; clone_size: NA; v_call: TRBV20-1; cdr3_aa: CSAVGDRNEKLFF
j_call: TRBJ1-3; d_call: NA; clone_size: NA; v_call: TRBV10-2; cdr3_aa: CASTPNWGRSGNTIYF
j_call: TRBJ2-5; d_call: TRBD1; clone_size: NA; v_call: TRBV25-1; cdr3_aa: CASSELYRGETQYF
j_call: TRBJ2-2; d_call: TRBD1; clone_size: many; v_call: TRBV2; cdr3_aa: CASTVERTGTGELFF
j_call: TRBJ2-5; d_call: TRBD2; clone_size: many; v_call: TRBV7-2; cdr3_aa: CASSSPGPAGKTQYF
j_call: TRBJ1-2; d_call: NA; clone_size: NA; v_call: TRBV19; cdr3_aa: CASRYRWGYTF
j_call: TRBJ2-4; d_call: TRBD2; clone_size: few; v_call: TRBV11-2; cdr3_aa: CASRTPGTNKNIQYF
j_call: TRBJ1-5; d_call: NA; clone_size: NA; v_call: TRBV12-3/TRBV12-4; cdr3_aa: CASSLGSITQHF
j_call: TRBJ1-4; d_call: NA; clone_size: many; v_call: TRBV7-9; cdr3_aa: CASSSTGFSTNEKLFF
j_call: TRBJ1-2; d_call: NA; clone_size: few; v_call: TRBV7-2; cdr3_aa: CASSFMTSDYGYTF
j_call: TRBJ2-3; d_call: TRBD2; clone_size: NA; v_call: TRBV9; cdr3_aa: CASSDGTSRTDTQYF
j_call: TRBJ2-3; d_call: NA; clone_size: many; v_call: TRBV7-8; cdr3_aa: CASSLGRALTADTQYF
j_call: TRBJ2-2; d_call: NA; clone_size: few; v_call: TRBV11-2; cdr3_aa: CASSSGGWAGANTGELFF
j_call: TRBJ1-2; d_call: TRBD1; clone_size: NA; v_call: TRBV5-6; cdr3_aa: CASSFILGVGQGASRYGYTF
j_call: TRBJ1-2; d_call: NA; clone_size: NA; v_call: TRBV2; cdr3_aa: CASSDNTANYGYTF
j_call: TRBJ2-3; d_call: TRBD2; clone_size: NA; v_call: TRBV5-6; cdr3_aa: CASSQRGVSTDTQYF
j_call: TRBJ1-5; d_call: NA; clone_size: NA; v_call: TRBV27; cdr3_aa: CASSLSKGQPQHF
j_call: TRBJ1-6; d_call: NA; clone_size: NA; v_call: TRBV20-1; cdr3_aa: CSARDLARGGNSPLHF
j_call: TRBJ2-5; d_call: NA; clone_size: NA; v_call: TRBV2; cdr3_aa: CASGVRTGETQYF
j_call: TRBJ1-4; d_call: NA; clone_size: NA; v_call: TRBV20-1; cdr3_aa: CSARDIQGGNEKLFF
j_call: TRBJ1-4; d_call: NA; clone_size: few; v_call: TRBV7-8; cdr3_aa: CASSRVNEKLFF
j_call: TRBJ2-3; d_call: TRBD2; clone_size: many; v_call: TRBV7-4; cdr3_aa: CASKGLAGTDTQYF
j_call: TRBJ1-6; d_call: NA; clone_size: NA; v_call: TRBV25-1; cdr3_aa: CASTPSGNSPLHF
j_call: TRBJ2-3; d_call: NA; clone_size: NA; v_call: TRBV12-5; cdr3_aa: CASGVDGWMQYF
j_call: TRBJ1-5; d_call: NA; clone_size: many; v_call: TRBV12-3/TRBV12-4; cdr3_aa: CASSFKTISNQPQHF
j_call: TRBJ2-3; d_call: NA; clone_size: NA; v_call: TRBV30; cdr3_aa: CAWSVLSTDTQYF
j_call: TRBJ2-3; d_call: NA; clone_size: NA; v_call: TRBV27; cdr3_aa: CASSPRGPPPDTQYF
j_call: TRBJ1-3; d_call: TRBD1; clone_size: NA; v_call: TRBV15; cdr3_aa: CATTAGRTGLRGNTIYF
j_call: TRBJ1-6; d_call: NA; clone_size: NA; v_call: TRBV4-1; cdr3_aa: CASSQDPGASNSPLHF
j_call: TRBJ2-7; d_call: TRBD2; clone_size: NA; v_call: TRBV5-6; cdr3_aa: CASSGWTREGEQYF
j_call: TRBJ2-1; d_call: TRBD1; clone_size: few; v_call: TRBV12-3/TRBV12-4; cdr3_aa: CASRPGQISYNEQFF
j_call: TRBJ2-3; d_call: TRBD2; clone_size: few; v_call: TRBV12-3/TRBV12-4; cdr3_aa: CASSLVPGLAVEDTQYF